The 24 T cell receptor beta chains listed next were all sequenced from one sample in a study of radiation and T cells in renal cell carcinoma. This table comes from immunoSEQ multiplex PCR, and its TCRdb copy is limited to in-frame clones, with some not included. The sample shows fewer than 80,000 clones, over 80% of them seen only once. The time point was: blood 4 weeks post-SBRT, at nephrectomy. Sample treatment: 15 Gy SBRT to primary tumor, nephrectomy 4 weeks later. This sample comprised blood, obtained from a patient whose treatment included radiotherapy and nephrectomy. The receptors stem from a woman aged 60 to 75 with renal cell carcinoma.

This clone came up a few times. This chain links TRBV7-9 with TRBJ2-5, with D possibly TRBD2 on 5 matching bases. The CDR3 totals 18 residues. CDR1 SEHNR and CDR2 FQNEAQ come from the germline V gene (reference sequence). Trimming took 5 bases from V and 1 from J, leaving 23 bases between them. The CDR3 DNA sequence: TGTGCCAGCAGCCTACCATTGTCCCAGCCTGGGAGCCAAGAGACCCAGTACTTC. Its translation is CASSLPLSQPGSQETQYF.

The chain recombines TRBV5-5 with TRBJ1-2; D not resolved. Per germline, CDR1 SGHKS and CDR2 YYEKEE (reference sequence). There are 14 residues in the CDR3. V was cut by 4 bases and J by 3 bases, with 13 bases left in between. Written as DNA, the CDR3 is TGTGCCAGCAGCCCGGGTCAGGCGGACTATGGCTACACCTTC. Amino acid sequence: CASSPGQADYGYTF.

The chain uses TRBV27 and TRBJ2-1; 7 positions match TRBD1. There are 16 residues in the CDR3. Germline V CDR1 and CDR2: MNHEY, SMNVEV (reference sequence). V shed 2 bases, J shed 2 bases, and the junction held 6 bases outside the gene matches. This chain's CDR3 is CASSLPTGDTYNEQFF. The CDR3 DNA reads TGTGCCAGCAGTTTACCTACAGGGGATACCTACAATGAGCAGTTCTTC.

This chain connects TRBV27 to TRBJ2-7; the match to TRBD1 covers 10 bases. Germline CDR1 reads MNHEY; CDR2 reads SMNVEV (reference sequence). CDR3 length equals 16 residues. The trim removed 3 bases at V and 5 bases at J, leaving 10 bases unmatched. The CDR3 nucleotides read TGTGCCAGCAGTTTCGTCTGGCGACAGGGGGCTGACGAGCAGTACTTC. Amino acid sequence: CASSFVWRQGADEQYF.

The chain carries TRBV5-4 and TRBJ1-4; D gene unclear. V dropped 4 bases and J dropped 0 bases, with 10 bases sitting between them. The CDR3 has 15 residues. Per the germline V gene, CDR1 is SGHNT and CDR2 is YYREEE (reference sequence). This CDR3 is CASSPHTATNEKLFF. In nucleotides, the CDR3 is TGTGCCAGCAGCCCCCACACAGCAACTAATGAAAAACTGTTTTTT. Full variable domain (outside the CDR3, taken from reference TRBV5-4 and TRBJ1-4): ETGVTQSPTHLIKTRGQQVTLRCSSQSGHNTVSWYQQALGQGPQFIFQYYREEENGRGNFPPRFSGLQFPNYSSELNVNALELDDSALYLCASSPHTATNEKLFFGSGTQLSVL.

V is TRBV5-1 and J is TRBJ2-1; 10 nucleotides align to TRBD1. J gave up 8 bases and V 0 bases, and 8 bases lay outside the gene matches. The CDR3 loop spans 16 amino acids. CDR1 and CDR2 from the germline V gene are SGHRS and YFSETQ. The CDR3 loop reads CASSLAGDRGAHEQFF. CDR3 DNA: TGCGCCAGCAGCTTGGCCGGGGACAGGGGAGCCCATGAGCAGTTCTTC.

This chain uses TRBV6-5 with TRBJ1-1; D remains ambiguous. Trimming took off 0 bases at V and 3 bases at J, with 11 bases between the two ends. Germline V lookup: CDR1 MNHEY, CDR2 SVGAGI. The CDR3 is 15 residues long. The CDR3 nucleotides read TGTGCCAGCAGTTACTCTCTCAGCGGGTACACTGAAGCTTTCTTT. Translated, it gives CASSYSLSGYTEAFF.

V and J are TRBV28 and TRBJ2-7; 7 nucleotides line up with TRBD2. This CDR3 has 15 amino acids. Germline CDR1 is MDHEN and CDR2 is SYDVKM. V lost 2 bases and J lost 4; bases outside the gene matches: 8. The CDR3 region has the DNA TGTGCCAGCAGTTTAGAGAGACTAGCAAGATACGAGCAGTACTTC. This sequence encodes CASSLERLARYEQYF.

V usage is TRBV14 and J usage is TRBJ1-6, with D perhaps TRBD1 (5 bases). The CDR3 length is 14 residues. CDR1 and CDR2 (germline): SGHDN, FVKESK. V was clipped by 4 bases and J by 5 bases, with 9 bases between them. In nucleotides, the CDR3 is TGTGCCAGCAGCCTAACAGGAGATAATTCACCCCTCCACTTT. Its translation: CASSLTGDNSPLHF.

The chain couples TRBV30 to TRBJ1-2; no firm D call. The CDR3 consists of 12 residues. The V end was cut by 0 bases, the J end by 5 bases, with 7 bases between. CDR1 is GTSNPN, CDR2 SVGIG, per germline (reference sequence). CDR3 protein: CAWSVLGYGYTF. CDR3 nucleotides: TGTGCCTGGAGTGTACTAGGATATGGCTACACCTTC.

The chain joins TRBV18 to TRBJ2-7; the match to TRBD1 covers 7 bases. CDR1 is KGHSH and CDR2 is LQKENI in the germline V gene. The CDR3 spans 14 residues. V shed 1 base, J shed 3 bases, and the junction held 3 bases outside the gene matches. In DNA, the CDR3 is TGTGCCAGCTCACCACGGACAGGATACTACGAGCAGTACTTC. As protein: CASSPRTGYYEQYF.

This clone was picked up a small number of times. CDR3 protein: CASSVGDTSYGYTF. CDR3 DNA: TGTGCCAGCAGCGTAGGGGACACGAGCTATGGCTACACCTTC. This sequence joins TRBV9 and TRBJ1-2; D possibly corresponds to TRBD1 (6 bases). Germline V CDR1 and CDR2: SGDLS, YYNGEE. The CDR3 covers 14 residues. V dropped 0 bases and J dropped 4 bases, with 10 bases sitting between them. Variable domain in full (rest from reference TRBV9 and TRBJ1-2): DSGVTQTPKHLITATGQRVTLRCSPRSGDLSVYWYQQSLDQGLQFLIQYYNGEERAKGNILERFSAQQFPDLHSELNLSSLELGDSALYFCASSVGDTSYGYTFGSGTRLTVV.

This clone came up once. Other DNA sequences in this sample translate to the same CDR3. V is TRBV11-1 and J is TRBJ2-7; 9 nucleotides line up with TRBD1. This CDR3 is 13 amino acids long. The germline gives CDR1 SGHAT, CDR2 FQDESV (reference sequence). Trimming removed 8 bases from V and 1 base from J; junction bases left unmatched: 3. The CDR3 loop is CASGTGKSYEQYF. The CDR3 DNA sequence: TGTGCCAGCGGGACAGGGAAGTCCTACGAGCAGTACTTC.

The chain combines TRBV4-2 with TRBJ2-7, with D perhaps TRBD1 or TRBD2 (6 bases each). Trimming took off 0 bases at V and 4 bases at J, with 13 bases between the two ends. In germline, CDR1 is LGHNA, CDR2 YNFKEQ. CDR3 size: 15 residues. DNA for the CDR3: TGTGCCAGCAGCCAAGAGGTCGGGGGCTGGTACGAGCAGTACTTC. Translating it yields CASSQEVGGWYEQYF.

This clone has only a few counts. The chain links TRBV10-3 to TRBJ1-4; D ambiguous. This CDR3 is 14 amino acids long. V lost 6 bases, J lost 0 bases, and 8 bases lay in between. CDR1 is ENHRY and CDR2 is SYGVKD in the germline V gene. The CDR3 DNA reads as TGTGCCATCAGCGCTCAGCCAACTAATGAAAAACTGTTTTTT. This codes for CAISAQPTNEKLFF.

The V call is TRBV18, the J call TRBJ1-4; D perhaps matches TRBD1 (5 bases). This CDR3 has 16 residues. Germline CDR1 KGHSH, CDR2 LQKENI. Trimming took 3 bases from V and 0 from J, leaving 11 bases between them. DNA for the CDR3: TGTGCCAGCTCACCGGTGACAGTTGCAACTAATGAAAAACTGTTTTTT. It specifies CASSPVTVATNEKLFF.

The chain recombines TRBV12-5 with TRBJ2-5; D possibly corresponds to TRBD2 (7 bases). In germline, CDR1 is LGHNT, CDR2 FRNRAP. The ends were cut back, 8 bases at V and 4 bases at J, with 17 bases in the middle. This CDR3 has 14 residues. The CDR3 DNA reads TGTGCTAGTAGAGGGGGGGCAAGTGGAGAGACCCAGTACTTC. Translating gives CASRGGASGETQYF.

The CDR3 DNA sequence: TGTGCCAGCAGCGTAGGCGACACCGGGGAGCTGTTTTTT. Translated, it gives CASSVGDTGELFF. J is TRBJ2-2 and V is TRBV9; D is ambiguous. Germline V gene data show CDR1 as SGDLS and CDR2 as YYNGEE. The length of the CDR3 is 13 residues. Trimming took off 0 bases at V and 3 bases at J, with 3 bases between the two ends.

The chain joins TRBV5-1 to TRBJ2-5; D gene uncertain. V lost 0 bases and J lost 0, with 3 bases in between. CDR1 is SGHRS, CDR2 YFSETQ, per germline. The CDR3 contains 13 residues. The CDR3 coding sequence is TGCGCCAGCAGCTTGGGGTACCAAGAGACCCAGTACTTC. Amino acids: CASSLGYQETQYF.

This clone appeared a few times. CDR3 bases: TGTGCCACCAGCAGAGATCAGGGGAACACTGAAGCTTTCTTT. This gives the protein CATSRDQGNTEAFF. This rearrangement joins TRBV15 to TRBJ1-1; weak D call: TRBD1 (5 bases). V shed 0 bases and J shed 1 base, with 6 bases lying between them. CDR3 length: 14 residues. Germline values: CDR1 LNHNV, CDR2 YYDKDF (reference sequence).

This clone has a handful of counts. The J gene is TRBJ1-1, the V gene TRBV14; the D gene is possibly TRBD1 (6 bases). The CDR3 covers 14 residues. Deletions cut 4 bases from V and 3 bases from J, with 12 bases between. Germline loops: CDR1 SGHDN, CDR2 FVKESK. The CDR3 DNA reads as TGTGCCAGCAGCCGCCTAGGGGGGGACACTGAAGCTTTCTTT. Protein sequence: CASSRLGGDTEAFF.

The genes are TRBV7-6 and TRBJ1-2; D ambiguous. The germline V gene has CDR1 SGHVS and CDR2 FNYEAQ. This CDR3 comprises 14 residues. V was cut by 1 base and J by 4 bases, with 10 bases left in between. CDR3 loop: CASSLDTGLYGYTF. The CDR3 DNA is TGTGCCAGCAGCTTAGACACCGGGCTCTATGGCTACACCTTC.

V and J are TRBV5-5 and TRBJ2-7; 8 bases are a match to TRBD2. The length of the CDR3 is 14 residues. Looked up from germline, CDR1 is SGHKS and CDR2 is YYEKEE (reference sequence). The V gene end was trimmed by 6 bases and the J gene end by 1 base; junction bases not matched to a gene: 6. CDR3 in amino acids: CASTPIAGSYEQYF. As DNA, the CDR3 is TGTGCCAGCACCCCGATAGCGGGATCCTACGAGCAGTACTTC.

This clone appeared a few times. The CDR3 sequence: CASSWTGGLYNEQFF. The CDR3 DNA is TGTGCCAGCAGCTGGACAGGGGGGCTCTACAATGAGCAGTTCTTC. V is TRBV7-3 and J is TRBJ2-1, with 10 bases fitting TRBD1. Per germline, CDR1 SGHTA and CDR2 FQGTGA. This CDR3 spans 15 amino acids. With V trimmed by 4 bases and J by 3 bases, 3 bases remained unmatched.